A single sample is the source of the 14 T cell receptor beta chains below, sequenced in a study of CD8+ T cells in alopecia areata. TCR sequencing used cDNA made by reverse transcription of extracted RNA. TCRdb's table, derived via immunoSEQ multiplex PCR, lists solely in-frame clones and lacks some. The sample has about 150,000 clones; around 47% are singletons. The sequenced material came from CD4+ T cells sorted from blood. These receptor sequences come from a human donor with alopecia areata.

V and J are TRBV9 and TRBJ2-2; D is unclear. Trimming removed 0 bases from V and 7 bases from J, with 1 base in between. The CDR3 consists of 11 residues. From germline, CDR1 is SGDLS and CDR2 YYNGEE. DNA of the CDR3: TGTGCCAGCAGCGTAGGCGGGGAGCTGTTTTTT. Protein product: CASSVGGELFF.

The V and J genes are TRBV27 and TRBJ2-2; possible D gene TRBD2, 5 bases. V was clipped by 3 bases and J by 1 base, with 9 bases between them. This CDR3 is built from 15 residues. Germline-derived CDR1 and CDR2 are MNHEY and SMNVEV (reference sequence). DNA of the CDR3: TGTGCCAGCAGTTTCAACGGGAAGAACACCGGGGAGCTGTTTTTT. This gives the protein CASSFNGKNTGELFF.

The chain employs TRBV28 and TRBJ1-4; D is unclear. The CDR3 spans 12 residues. Trimming shortened V by 4 bases and J by 10 bases, and 10 bases separated the two germline ends. Looked up from germline, CDR1 is MDHEN and CDR2 is SYDVKM. CDR3 sequence (DNA): TGTGCCAGCAGTTCCCCCTTAGGAAAACTGTTTTTT. Its protein product is CASSSPLGKLFF.

This chain uses TRBV25-1 with TRBJ2-2, with D possibly being TRBD2 (7 bases). V lost 2 bases and J lost 3, with 13 bases in between. This CDR3 comprises 16 residues. Germline CDR1 reads MGHDK; CDR2 reads SYGVNS. The CDR3 bases are TGTGCCAGCAGTGAAATCGGGGGGCGCGACACCGGGGAGCTGTTTTTT. Its translation: CASSEIGGRDTGELFF.

This chain connects TRBV5-1 to TRBJ2-1, with 15 bases that match TRBD2. The CDR3 spans 18 residues. CDR1 is SGHRS, CDR2 YFSETQ, per germline. V shed 0 bases and J 12 bases; nucleotides not matched to a gene: 13. The CDR3 region is CASSLGGLAGGRETRQFF. CDR3 DNA sequence: TGCGCCAGCAGCTTGGGGGGACTAGCGGGAGGCCGAGAGACGAGGCAGTTCTTC.

This clone showed up just a few times. The same CDR3 also results from other DNA sequences found in this sample. The J gene is TRBJ2-3, the V gene TRBV28; unclear D gene. Germline CDR1 is MDHEN and CDR2 is SYDVKM. The CDR3 extends over 13 amino acids. Deletions cut 4 bases from V and 6 bases from J, with 11 bases between. The CDR3 region is CASSSPGPDTQYF. The CDR3 region has the DNA TGTGCCAGCAGTTCCCCGGGCCCGGATACGCAGTATTTT.

This clone was observed at least ten times. Different DNA sequences within this sample yield the same CDR3. The genes are TRBV5-4 and TRBJ2-2; no clear D gene. Germline V CDR1 and CDR2: SGHNT, YYREEE (reference sequence). This CDR3 spans 14 amino acids. V was pared by 0 bases and J by 1 base, with 4 bases between. The CDR3 here is CASSLARNTGELFF. The CDR3 nucleotides are TGTGCCAGCAGCTTGGCCAGGAACACCGGGGAGCTGTTTTTT.

This clone showed up just a few times. The J gene is TRBJ2-3, the V gene TRBV28; 7 nucleotides agree with TRBD1. With V trimmed by 10 bases and J by 2 bases, 12 bases remained unmatched. Looked up from germline, CDR1 is MDHEN and CDR2 is SYDVKM. CDR3 length: 15 residues. The CDR3 loop is CAITLTGSVTDTQYF. DNA of the CDR3: TGTGCCATCACCTTGACAGGGTCCGTCACAGATACGCAGTATTTT.

This clone was counted ten times or more. CDR3 DNA: TGTGCCAGTAGTATCAGGAGGGATCCTGGGGCCAACGTCCTGACTTTC. Translated, it gives CASSIRRDPGANVLTF. The chain joins TRBV19 to TRBJ2-6, with D perhaps TRBD2 (6 bases). Germline V gives CDR1 LNHDA, CDR2 SQIVND (reference sequence). The V end lost 3 bases, the J end lost 2 bases, and 11 bases lay between the germline ends. The CDR3 has 16 residues. The full variable domain, in which reference TRBV19 and TRBJ2-6 provide the parts outside the CDR3, is DGGITQSPKYLFRKEGQNVTLSCEQNLNHDAMYWYRQDPGQGLRLIYYSQIVNDFQKGDIAEGYSVSREKKESFPLTVTSAQKNPTAFYLCASSIRRDPGANVLTFGAGSRLTVL.

This clone came up a few times. This chain connects TRBV20-1 to TRBJ1-3; D not certain. The CDR3 loop spans 11 amino acids. V was shortened by 6 bases and J by 4 bases, with 7 bases between the two germline ends. Germline V gene sequence: CDR1 DFQATT, CDR2 SNEGSKA (reference sequence). The CDR3 loop reads CSASSGNTIYF. Written as DNA, the CDR3 is TGCAGTGCCTCAAGCGGAAACACCATATATTTT.

The gene calls are TRBV29-1 and TRBJ2-7, with 9 bases fitting TRBD1. Germline trimming cut 6 bases from V and 4 bases from J; bases unmatched to any gene: 7. The CDR3 sequence is 13 residues long. Germline V gene data show CDR1 as SQVTM and CDR2 as ANQGSEA. The CDR3: CSVGTGFGYEQYF. CDR3 nucleotide sequence: TGCAGCGTGGGGACAGGGTTCGGATACGAGCAGTACTTC.

This chain links TRBV28 with TRBJ2-1; a weak D match, TRBD1 (5 bases). Germline assignment: CDR1 MDHEN and CDR2 SYDVKM. This CDR3 comprises 11 residues. The ends were cut back, 3 bases at V and 12 bases at J, with 9 bases in the middle. The CDR3 sequence: CASSFRQMQFF. DNA for the CDR3: TGTGCCAGCAGTTTTCGACAGATGCAGTTCTTC.

This clone was observed a few times. The V gene is TRBV29-1, the J gene TRBJ1-2; D might be TRBD1 (6 bases). Trimming removed 4 bases at V and 5 bases at J, with 17 bases between. Germline CDR1 and CDR2: SQVTM and ANQGSEA. This CDR3 spans 14 amino acids. The CDR3 loop reads CSVAHRVSEYGYTF. The DNA for the CDR3 is TGCAGCGTTGCCCACAGGGTTTCGGAATATGGCTACACCTTC.

The V call is TRBV14, the J call TRBJ2-7, with 7 bases lining up with TRBD1. Germline V CDR1 and CDR2: SGHDN, FVKESK. With V trimmed by 4 bases and J by 3 bases, 9 bases remained unmatched. The CDR3 length is 15 residues. In DNA, the CDR3 is TGTGCCAGCAGCCCCACGATCGGACAGGACTACGAGCAGTACTTC. Translation: CASSPTIGQDYEQYF.